These 32 T cell receptor beta chains share one sample of origin, sequenced in a study of cytomegalovirus exposure and HLA in healthy donors. A multiplex PCR was run with 60 Vbeta primers and 13 Jbeta primers. TCRdb's table, derived via immunoSEQ multiplex PCR, lists solely in-frame clones and lacks some. The sample comprises fewer than 90,000 clones, 60% to 80% of which are singletons, and about 6.1% rests with the top ten. The specimen sequenced was PBMCs. These receptors were taken from a female donor in good health and CMV-seronegative.

J is TRBJ1-2 and V is TRBV28; D possibly corresponds to TRBD1 (6 bases). Germline assignment: CDR1 MDHEN and CDR2 SYDVKM. CDR3 length: 14 residues. Trimming left V 5 bases short and J 1 base short, with 11 bases between. CDR3 loop: CASSTSQGNYGYTF. CDR3 bases: TGTGCCAGCAGTACCTCACAGGGTAACTATGGCTACACCTTC.

The J gene is TRBJ2-5, the V gene TRBV19; tentative D call: TRBD2 (6 bases). There are 15 residues in the CDR3. The V gene lost 3 bases and the J gene lost 4 bases, with 15 bases spanning the gap. Germline V gene lookup returns CDR1 LNHDA and CDR2 SQIVND (reference sequence). The CDR3 nucleotides are TGTGCCAGTAGTATCGGAGGGGCCGCGGGAGAGACCCAGTACTTC. It codes for CASSIGGAAGETQYF.

The V and J genes are TRBV7-2 and TRBJ2-5; 9 bases are a match to TRBD1. The V gene end was trimmed by 4 bases and the J gene end by 5 bases; junction bases not matched to a gene: 5. The CDR3 is 14 residues long. The germline V gene has CDR1 SGHTA and CDR2 FQGNSA. The CDR3: CASSSQGARETQYF. CDR3 nucleotide sequence: TGTGCCAGCAGCTCACAGGGGGCTAGGGAGACCCAGTACTTC.

This chain links TRBV5-1 with TRBJ2-2; TRBD1 aligns across 7 bases. Germline V CDR1 and CDR2: SGHRS, YFSETQ. J gave up 2 bases and V 4 bases, and 2 bases lay outside the gene matches. This CDR3 spans 14 amino acids. The CDR3, as DNA: TGCGCCAGCAGCAGACAGGGTAACACCGGGGAGCTGTTTTTT. Amino acid sequence: CASSRQGNTGELFF.

This sequence joins TRBV5-1 and TRBJ2-7, with TRBD1 matching over 9 bases. This CDR3 has 16 residues. After removal of 4 bases from V and 7 bases from J, the junction contained 15 bases not matched to a gene. Per the germline V gene, CDR1 is SGHRS and CDR2 is YFSETQ. CDR3 sequence (DNA): TGCGCCAGCAGCCGAACAACCGGGACAGGGCTTTTAGAGCAGTACTTC. It encodes CASSRTTGTGLLEQYF.

V is TRBV9 and J is TRBJ2-3, with D possibly matching TRBD1 (6 bases). V dropped 0 bases and J dropped 0 bases, with 8 bases sitting between them. The length of the CDR3 is 15 residues. CDR1 and CDR2 (germline): SGDLS, YYNGEE. The CDR3 loop reads CASSVAGASTDTQYF. In DNA, the CDR3 is TGTGCCAGCAGCGTAGCAGGGGCTAGCACAGATACGCAGTATTTT.

CDR3 residues: CASSQGTGNQPQHF. CDR3 nucleotide sequence: TGTGCCAGCAGTCAGGGGACAGGGAATCAGCCCCAGCATTTT. J is TRBJ1-5 and V is TRBV6-6; 9 bases are shared with TRBD1. The CDR3 extends over 14 amino acids. V shed 5 bases, J shed 4 bases, and the junction held 3 bases outside the gene matches. Germline V gene lookup returns CDR1 MNHNY and CDR2 SVGAGI (reference sequence).

The chain links TRBV5-8 to TRBJ1-5; D unresolved. V dropped 2 bases and J dropped 0 bases, with 6 bases sitting between them. Germline loops: CDR1 SGHTS, CDR2 YDEGEE. This CDR3 region has 14 residues. The CDR3 DNA is TGTGCCAGCAGCTTACGGGGTAGCAATCAGCCCCAGCATTTT. The encoded protein is CASSLRGSNQPQHF.

V is TRBV7-8 and J is TRBJ2-7, with TRBD1 identical over 7 bases. The CDR3 covers 14 residues. V shed 4 bases, J shed 0 bases, and the junction held 3 bases outside the gene matches. Germline V lookup: CDR1 SGHVS, CDR2 FQNEAQ. DNA for the CDR3: TGTGCCAGCAGCTCACAGGGGAACTCCTACGAGCAGTACTTC. This gives the protein CASSSQGNSYEQYF. The entire variable domain, with the rest obtained from reference TRBV7-8 and TRBJ2-7, is as follows: GAGVSQSPRYKVAKRGQDVALRCDPISGHVSLFWYQQALGQGPEFLTYFQNEAQLDKSGLPSDRFFAERPEGSVSTLKIQRTQQEDSAVYLCASSSQGNSYEQYFGPGTRLTVT.

J is TRBJ1-3 and V is TRBV19, with TRBD1 matching 9 bases. Germline V gene data show CDR1 as LNHDA and CDR2 as SQIVND (reference sequence). The CDR3 loop spans 15 amino acids. The J segment lost 1 base and the V segment lost 9 bases, leaving 7 bases of the junction unmatched. The CDR3, as DNA: TGTGCCAGCGTTACAGGGGGCGTATCTGGAAACACCATATATTTT. It encodes CASVTGGVSGNTIYF.

This clone appeared a single time. The rearrangement uses TRBV5-5 and TRBJ1-1, with TRBD1 identical over 12 bases. V was pared by 4 bases and J by 0 bases, with 7 bases of the junction left unmatched. CDR3 length equals 17 residues. Germline CDR1 SGHKS, CDR2 YYEKEE (reference sequence). CDR3 nucleotide sequence: TGTGCCAGCAGCCGCACCGGGACAGGGGGCCTGAACACTGAAGCTTTCTTT. This codes for CASSRTGTGGLNTEAFF.

J is TRBJ2-6 and V is TRBV19; a weak D match, TRBD1 (5 bases). This CDR3 is built from 15 residues. Trimming removed 5 bases from V and 0 bases from J, with 8 bases in between. Germline loops: CDR1 LNHDA, CDR2 SQIVND (reference sequence). CDR3 protein: CASSSTGSGANVLTF. In DNA, the CDR3 is TGTGCCAGTAGTTCAACAGGCTCTGGGGCCAACGTCCTGACTTTC. The full variable domain, rest sourced from reference TRBV19 and TRBJ2-6, is DGGITQSPKYLFRKEGQNVTLSCEQNLNHDAMYWYRQDPGQGLRLIYYSQIVNDFQKGDIAEGYSVSREKKESFPLTVTSAQKNPTAFYLCASSSTGSGANVLTFGAGSRLTVL.

DNA for the CDR3: TGTGCCAGCAGCTCAGTAGCGGGGCGCACCTACGAGCAGTACTTC. It is translated as CASSSVAGRTYEQYF. The chain recombines TRBV11-2 with TRBJ2-7; the match to TRBD2 covers 8 bases. Germline CDR1 and CDR2: SGHAT and FQNNGV. This CDR3 has 15 residues. The ends lost 4 bases at V and 2 bases at J; junction bases unmatched: 7.

This chain connects TRBV19 to TRBJ2-3; the D gene is possibly TRBD1 (5 bases). In germline, CDR1 is LNHDA, CDR2 SQIVND (reference sequence). V lost 5 bases and J lost 4, with 13 bases in between. This CDR3 contains 14 residues. Here the CDR3 DNA reads TGTGCCAGTAGTGATCAGGGTCGTCCAGATACGCAGTATTTT. This sequence encodes CASSDQGRPDTQYF.

The rearrangement uses TRBV5-1 and TRBJ2-5, with D possibly being TRBD2 (6 bases). The CDR3 is made up of 17 amino acids. V lost 2 bases to trimming and J lost 9 bases, with 26 bases between them. Germline-derived CDR1 and CDR2 are SGHRS and YFSETQ. The CDR3 loop is CASSLKEAVAASRAQYF. The CDR3 bases are TGCGCCAGCAGCTTAAAGGAGGCGGTAGCGGCCTCCAGGGCCCAGTACTTC.

The chain carries TRBV7-3 and TRBJ1-6; perhaps TRBD1 as D (6 bases). Germline-derived CDR1 and CDR2 are SGHTA and FQGTGA. This CDR3 region has 17 residues. Trimming pared 2 bases from V and 3 bases from J, leaving 14 bases between. The chain's CDR3 is CASSLGRTGNYNSPLHF. The CDR3 DNA sequence: TGTGCCAGCAGCTTAGGGCGTACAGGGAACTATAATTCACCCCTCCACTTT.

The rearrangement uses TRBV28 and TRBJ2-1; 11 bases fit TRBD2. After removal of 7 bases from V and 0 bases from J, the junction contained 8 bases not matched to a gene. CDR1 MDHEN and CDR2 SYDVKM come from the germline V gene. This CDR3 is 17 amino acids long. The CDR3 nucleotides read TGTGCCAGCACCATCCTAGCGGGGGGAAGCTCCTACAATGAGCAGTTCTTC. As protein: CASTILAGGSSYNEQFF.

This sequence joins TRBV27 and TRBJ2-5; the match to TRBD2 covers 10 bases. Trimming at V came to 5 bases and at J to 5 bases, leaving 11 bases not matched to a gene. The V gene's germline CDR1 is MNHEY and CDR2 SMNVEV (reference sequence). This CDR3 region has 16 residues. The CDR3 reads CASSHTSGGARETQYF. CDR3 DNA sequence: TGTGCCAGCAGTCATACCAGCGGGGGGGCGAGGGAGACCCAGTACTTC.

This chain connects TRBV6-5 to TRBJ1-1, with D perhaps TRBD1 (6 bases). The CDR3 is 14 amino acids. The germline gives CDR1 MNHEY, CDR2 SVGAGI. Trimming removed 5 bases at V and 5 bases at J, with 15 bases between. CDR3 in DNA: TGTGCCAGCAGTAGAGACTCAGGGGAAACTGAAGCTTTCTTT. Translating gives CASSRDSGETEAFF.

For the CDR3, the DNA is TGTGCCTGGAGTGTAGGGCAGGGGAATGAAAAACTGTTTTTT. This encodes CAWSVGQGNEKLFF. V gene TRBV30 combines with J gene TRBJ1-4, with D perhaps matching TRBD1 (6 bases). CDR3 size: 14 residues. From germline, CDR1 is GTSNPN and CDR2 SVGIG (reference sequence). Trimming shortened V by 0 bases and J by 5 bases, and 10 bases separated the two germline ends.

In this sample, this clone turned up once. The CDR3 DNA reads as TGTGCCAGCAGCCGCTCCCTCGGTAGTCGGGGTGGCTACACCTTC. This gives the protein CASSRSLGSRGGYTF. The V and J genes are TRBV6-5 and TRBJ1-2; D remains unclear. V lost 6 bases and J lost 7, with 21 bases in between. The CDR3 is 15 amino acids. The germline V gene encodes CDR1 MNHEY and CDR2 SVGAGI.

This clone was detected only a few times. This chain connects TRBV28 to TRBJ1-1, with TRBD1 matching over 10 bases. The V gene end was trimmed by 7 bases and the J gene end by 5 bases; junction bases not matched to a gene: 13. The CDR3 sequence is 16 residues long. Germline CDR1 is MDHEN and CDR2 is SYDVKM. The CDR3 here is CASTTSDRGIRTEAFF. DNA of the CDR3: TGTGCCAGCACCACCTCGGACAGGGGGATACGAACTGAAGCTTTCTTT.

The chain links TRBV10-3 to TRBJ2-2, with D unclear. Per the germline V gene, CDR1 is ENHRY and CDR2 is SYGVKD. This CDR3 spans 14 amino acids. Trimming stripped 2 bases from V and 1 base from J, with 5 bases between. The CDR3 DNA reads TGTGCCATCAGTGAGAGAGAGAACACCGGGGAGCTGTTTTTT. Protein: CAISERENTGELFF.

This clone was seen only once. CDR3 sequence: CASSPTGSRRTEAFF. The CDR3 DNA follows: TGTGCCAGCTCGCCGACAGGGAGTCGGAGGACTGAAGCTTTCTTT. J is TRBJ1-1 and V is TRBV18, with 7 nucleotides matching TRBD1. Germline loops: CDR1 KGHSH, CDR2 LQKENI. The V and J ends lost 6 bases and 5 bases, in that order; junction bases with no gene match: 12. The CDR3 sequence is 15 residues long.

This sequence joins TRBV25-1 and TRBJ1-6; D remains unclear. The CDR3 extends over 14 amino acids. V dropped 2 bases and J dropped 7 bases, with 9 bases sitting between them. The germline CDR1 and CDR2 sequences are MGHDK and SYGVNS. The CDR3 DNA is TGTGCCAGCAGTGAAGGGAGCAGAAATTCACCCCTCCACTTT. Residues: CASSEGSRNSPLHF.

The genes are TRBV5-1 and TRBJ1-2, with 7 nucleotides matching TRBD1. This CDR3 has 14 amino acids. Germline V gene lookup returns CDR1 SGHRS and CDR2 YFSETQ. After removal of 4 bases from V and 4 bases from J, the junction contained 7 bases not matched to a gene. The CDR3 DNA reads as TGCGCCAGCAGCCCCCTGGACAGGCGCTATGGCTACACCTTC. Translated, it gives CASSPLDRRYGYTF.

The chain is built from TRBV30 and TRBJ1-3; D gene uncertain. From germline, CDR1 is GTSNPN and CDR2 SVGIG (reference sequence). V gave up 3 bases and J gave up 1 base, with 4 bases separating them. The CDR3 covers 12 residues. The CDR3 spells CAWRLSGNTIYF. The CDR3 DNA reads as TGTGCCTGGAGGCTATCTGGAAACACCATATATTTT.

The genes are TRBV11-2 and TRBJ1-3, with D uncertain. Germline V lookup: CDR1 SGHAT, CDR2 FQNNGV. The CDR3 contains 14 residues. The V and J ends lost 2 bases and 5 bases respectively, with 10 bases between them. The CDR3 here is CASSLIGDRNTIYF. DNA for the CDR3: TGTGCCAGCAGCTTAATCGGGGATCGAAACACCATATATTTT.

The chain has TRBV10-3 and TRBJ2-3; 7 nucleotides line up with TRBD2. The V segment lost 10 bases and the J segment 2 bases; nucleotides outside the gene matches: 9. The CDR3 totals 14 residues. Per germline, CDR1 ENHRY and CDR2 SYGVKD. The CDR3 spells CATDPGGNTDTQYF. CDR3 DNA sequence: TGTGCCACTGATCCCGGGGGGAACACAGATACGCAGTATTTT.

This clone is a singleton in its sample. This chain connects TRBV5-4 to TRBJ2-7; D gene ambiguous. The V gene's germline CDR1 is SGHNT and CDR2 YYREEE (reference sequence). The CDR3 loop spans 14 amino acids. Trimming shortened V by 0 bases and J by 3 bases, and 10 bases separated the two germline ends. For the CDR3, the DNA is TGTGCCAGCAGCTTGGGCCCCGGTCGCTACGAGCAGTACTTC. Translation gives CASSLGPGRYEQYF. The full variable domain, with the rest looked up from reference TRBV5-4 and TRBJ2-7, is ETGVTQSPTHLIKTRGQQVTLRCSSQSGHNTVSWYQQALGQGPQFIFQYYREEENGRGNFPPRFSGLQFPNYSSELNVNALELDDSALYLCASSLGPGRYEQYFGPGTRLTVT.

The V call is TRBV13, the J call TRBJ1-3, with 7 bases fitting TRBD1. V trimming: 3 bases; J trimming: 8 bases; junction bases outside the gene matches: 1. This CDR3 has 12 amino acids. Germline V lookup: CDR1 PRHDT, CDR2 FYEKMQ (reference sequence). CDR3 region: CASSFGTDTIYF. Written as DNA, the CDR3 is TGTGCCAGCAGCTTCGGGACAGACACCATATATTTT.

The chain couples TRBV6-5 to TRBJ1-2; TRBD1 matches 9 bases. There are 15 residues in the CDR3. With 0 bases clipped from V and 3 bases from J, the junction kept 2 bases outside the gene matches. Germline CDR1 and CDR2: MNHEY and SVGAGI. The CDR3, as DNA: TGTGCCAGCAGTTACTCTACAGGGGGCGACTATGGCTACACCTTC. This gives the protein CASSYSTGGDYGYTF.